This entry lists 21 T cell receptor beta chains sequenced from one sample in a study of shared clonotypes between healthy human individuals. TCRdb's copy holds only in-frame clones and misses some; the assay was immunoSEQ multiplex PCR. The sample shows millions of clones, about 93% of them seen only once. It was CD45RO-negative cells, positively selected for CCR7, that made up naive CD8 cells, with terminally differentiated effector memory CD45RA+ cells excluded. The sequencing input was naive CD8+ T cells from PBMCs. The receptors originated from a man aged 18 to 29 in good health. Some clones in this sample may be carry-over from other donors' samples.

This clone was detected only a few times. The chain carries TRBV14 and TRBJ1-1; D is undetermined. Germline loops: CDR1 SGHDN, CDR2 FVKESK. V lost 5 bases and J lost 1, with 5 bases in between. The CDR3 totals 12 residues. The CDR3 reads CASSGRNTEAFF. CDR3 DNA: TGTGCCAGCAGCGGGAGGAACACTGAAGCTTTCTTT. Based on the CDR3 plus reference TRBV14 and TRBJ1-1, the full variable domain is EAGVTQFPSHSVIEKGQTVTLRCDPISGHDNLYWYRRVMGKEIKFLLHFVKESKQDESGMPNNRFLAERTGGTYSTLKVQPAELEDSGVYFCASSGRNTEAFFGQGTRLTVV.

The chain links TRBV6-1 to TRBJ2-7; a possible D gene is TRBD2 (5 bases). V lost 3 bases and J lost 4, with 13 bases in between. CDR3 length equals 14 residues. CDR1 and CDR2 from the germline V gene are MNHNS and SASEGT. CDR3 amino acids: CASSDGLAYYEQYF. The CDR3, as DNA: TGTGCCAGCAGTGATGGTCTAGCTTATTACGAGCAGTACTTC.

The gene calls are TRBV11-2 and TRBJ2-1; 7 bases are shared with TRBD2. This CDR3 region has 14 residues. Trimming at V came to 5 bases and at J to 4 bases, leaving 5 bases not matched to a gene. Germline assignment: CDR1 SGHAT and CDR2 FQNNGV. The CDR3 bases are TGTGCCAGCAGCCCAGCGGGACGTTACAATGAGCAGTTCTTC. Its translation: CASSPAGRYNEQFF.

This sequence joins TRBV19 and TRBJ1-2; 12 nucleotides match TRBD1. Germline-derived CDR1 and CDR2 are LNHDA and SQIVND (reference sequence). The CDR3 consists of 15 residues. With V trimmed by 6 bases and J by 6 bases, 8 bases remained unmatched. CDR3 region: CASSPVGTGGHGYTF. CDR3 nucleotide sequence: TGTGCCAGTAGCCCGGTAGGGACAGGGGGCCATGGCTACACCTTC.

The chain is built from TRBV19 and TRBJ1-1, with D unclear. Germline loops: CDR1 LNHDA, CDR2 SQIVND (reference sequence). The V end lost 10 bases, the J end lost 0 bases, and 18 bases lay between the germline ends. The length of the CDR3 is 15 residues. The CDR3 is CATTHRAYMNTEAFF. The DNA of the CDR3 is TGTGCCACCACCCATCGGGCTTACATGAACACTGAAGCTTTCTTT.

The J gene is TRBJ2-7, the V gene TRBV6-5, with D possibly matching TRBD2 (6 bases). The germline V gene has CDR1 MNHEY and CDR2 SVGAGI. The CDR3 covers 16 residues. V was trimmed by 0 bases and J by 0 bases, leaving 12 bases between them. The CDR3 sequence: CASSYSPAGHSYEQYF. DNA for the CDR3: TGTGCCAGCAGTTACTCTCCAGCGGGCCACTCCTACGAGCAGTACTTC.

This clone has just one count. V usage is TRBV6-4 and J usage is TRBJ1-1; D remains ambiguous. Per the germline V gene, CDR1 is MRHNA and CDR2 is SNTAGT. V lost 2 bases and J lost 1, with 11 bases in between. The CDR3 sequence is 15 residues long. CDR3 amino acids: CASSDRAGRNTEAFF. The CDR3 DNA is TGTGCCAGCAGTGACAGGGCGGGTAGGAACACTGAAGCTTTCTTT.

The chain combines TRBV5-5 with TRBJ1-2; D not certain. Germline V lookup: CDR1 SGHKS, CDR2 YYEKEE (reference sequence). Trimming cost V 0 bases and J 0 bases, with 9 bases left between them. The CDR3 has 15 residues. The CDR3 protein is CASSLASAPNYGYTF. The CDR3 bases are TGTGCCAGCAGCTTGGCCTCGGCGCCTAACTATGGCTACACCTTC.

V and J are TRBV28 and TRBJ2-5, with 7 bases aligning to TRBD2. CDR1 is MDHEN and CDR2 is SYDVKM in the germline V gene. The CDR3 spans 16 residues. J was trimmed by 3 bases and V by 5 bases; bases with no gene match: 12. The CDR3 DNA follows: TGTGCCAGCAGTAAACGGGCCGGGAGGAACAAAGAGACCCAGTACTTC. This gives the protein CASSKRAGRNKETQYF.

The chain is built from TRBV28 and TRBJ2-7, with 7 positions matching TRBD1. The trim removed 6 bases at V and 1 base at J, leaving 9 bases unmatched. Germline-derived CDR1 and CDR2 are MDHEN and SYDVKM. The CDR3 is 15 amino acids. DNA of the CDR3: TGTGCCAGCAGCCCCGACAGGGTTTGGTCCTACGAGCAGTACTTC. The encoded protein is CASSPDRVWSYEQYF.

This rearrangement joins TRBV6-5 to TRBJ2-1; 9 bases are shared with TRBD2. Germline V lookup: CDR1 MNHEY, CDR2 SVGAGI. CDR3 length: 16 amino acids. With V trimmed by 2 bases and J by 2 bases, 4 bases remained unmatched. The CDR3 DNA follows: TGTGCCAGCAGTTACGGGACTAGCAGCCCCTACAATGAGCAGTTCTTC. Translated: CASSYGTSSPYNEQFF.

There are a few counts of this clone. Other DNA sequences in this specimen translate into the identical CDR3. CDR3 sequence reads: CASSYGSSYNEQFF. Written as DNA, the CDR3 is TGTGCCAGCAGTTACGGGAGCTCCTACAATGAGCAGTTCTTC. The V gene is TRBV27, the J gene TRBJ2-1; possibly TRBD2 for D (6 bases). The CDR3 has 14 residues. CDR1 and CDR2 from the germline V gene are MNHEY and SMNVEV (reference sequence). The V and J ends lost 4 bases and 0 bases respectively, with 7 bases between them.

This clone was seen more than once but under ten times. The chain uses TRBV15 and TRBJ1-1; unclear D gene. The ends were cut back, 6 bases at V and 5 bases at J, with 13 bases in the middle. In germline, CDR1 is LNHNV, CDR2 YYDKDF (reference sequence). This CDR3 comprises 13 residues. CDR3 amino acids: CATRFGRLTEAFF. The CDR3 DNA sequence: TGTGCCACCAGGTTTGGAAGGTTAACTGAAGCTTTCTTT.

This clone has a single count. The rearrangement joins TRBV5-1 to TRBJ1-5; D gene ambiguous. Trimming stripped 0 bases from V and 6 bases from J, with 7 bases between. Germline values: CDR1 SGHRS, CDR2 YFSETQ. The CDR3 consists of 13 residues. CDR3 sequence (DNA): TGCGCCAGCAGCTTGGCATCGAGTCAGCCCCAGCATTTT. Translation gives CASSLASSQPQHF. Drawing the rest from reference TRBV5-1 and TRBJ1-5, the complete variable domain is KAGVTQTPRYLIKTRGQQVTLSCSPISGHRSVSWYQQTPGQGLQFLFEYFSETQRNKGNFPGRFSGRQFSNSRSEMNVSTLELGDSALYLCASSLASSQPQHFGDGTRLSIL.

V usage is TRBV7-9 and J usage is TRBJ1-1; D is unresolved. There are 14 residues in the CDR3. Germline assignment: CDR1 SEHNR and CDR2 FQNEAQ (reference sequence). Trimming stripped 5 bases from V and 2 bases from J, with 12 bases between. The CDR3 region is CASSLDMGNTEAFF. The CDR3 bases are TGTGCCAGCAGCCTCGACATGGGAAACACTGAAGCTTTCTTT.

The gene calls are TRBV7-2 and TRBJ1-1; 9 bases map to TRBD1. J lost 3 bases, V lost 5 bases, and 7 bases had no gene match. The CDR3 is 15 amino acids. Germline V lookup: CDR1 SGHTA, CDR2 FQGNSA. CDR3 bases: TGTGCCAGCAGCCCGCTACAGGGGGCGCACACTGAAGCTTTCTTT. As protein: CASSPLQGAHTEAFF.

V is TRBV7-8 and J is TRBJ2-1, with D possibly TRBD2 on 6 matching bases. The CDR3 has 14 residues. Trimming stripped 2 bases from V and 3 bases from J, with 8 bases between. CDR1 and CDR2 from the germline V gene are SGHVS and FQNEAQ. The CDR3 is CASSLYGGYNEQFF. The CDR3 DNA reads TGTGCCAGCAGCTTATACGGGGGCTACAATGAGCAGTTCTTC.

V and J are TRBV5-5 and TRBJ2-7; D is possibly TRBD1 or TRBD2 (5 bases each). CDR3 length: 14 residues. The germline V gene encodes CDR1 SGHKS and CDR2 YYEKEE (reference sequence). V dropped 4 bases and J dropped 3 bases, with 14 bases sitting between them. The DNA for the CDR3 is TGTGCCAGCAGCGATAGGGACGGCCTCTACGAGCAGTACTTC. Its translation is CASSDRDGLYEQYF.

The chain is built from TRBV5-1 and TRBJ2-3, with 8 bases aligning to TRBD2. This CDR3 region has 15 residues. V lost 0 bases to trimming and J lost 1 base; unmatched junction nucleotides: 1. Germline V gene lookup returns CDR1 SGHRS and CDR2 YFSETQ. Written as DNA, the CDR3 is TGCGCCAGCAGCTTGGCGCGGGGGGGCACAGATACGCAGTATTTT. This codes for CASSLARGGTDTQYF.

The V call is TRBV28, the J call TRBJ2-3; D is ambiguous. This CDR3 is built from 13 residues. Germline V gene sequence: CDR1 MDHEN, CDR2 SYDVKM. The ends were cut back, 6 bases at V and 4 bases at J, with 11 bases in the middle. In DNA, the CDR3 is TGTGCCAGCAGCCAACCGTGGGCAGATACGCAGTATTTT. It yields the protein CASSQPWADTQYF.

The chain uses TRBV29-1 and TRBJ2-1, with D tentatively TRBD2 (5 bases). The CDR3 spans 15 residues. The germline V gene has CDR1 SQVTM and CDR2 ANQGSEA. V was pared by 0 bases and J by 4 bases, with 13 bases between. DNA of the CDR3: TGCAGCGTTGAAGAAGGAGGATTAACATACAATGAGCAGTTCTTC. Translated, it gives CSVEEGGLTYNEQFF.